These T cell receptor beta chains were read from a single sample in a study of T cell responses to AZD1222 COVID-19 vaccine. Libraries were prepared by immunoSEQ multiplex PCR; TCRdb keeps only in-frame clonotypes and omits some of them. The sample has approximately 69,000 clones; approximately 87% are singletons. Sample: peripheral blood, taken 28 days after the second AZD1222 dose. The origin of the receptors is an adult who received the AZD1222 COVID-19 vaccine. Each CDR3 is given with its conserved first and last residue. D genes are given only for firm matches. Part of the rows lack a size; the others show once, few, many or a class for expanded clones.

D gene: TRBD1; V gene: TRBV7-9; clone size: few; J gene: TRBJ1-2; CDR3 protein: CASRGGPYGYTF; CDR3 DNA: TGTGCAAGCAGGGGGGGCCCCTATGGCTACACCTTC
D gene: NA; V gene: TRBV11-1; clone size: NA; J gene: TRBJ1-1; CDR3 protein: CASSSQGNTEAFF; CDR3 DNA: TGTGCCAGCAGTTCACAGGGCAACACTGAAGCTTTCTTT
D gene: TRBD2; V gene: TRBV7-9; clone size: NA; J gene: TRBJ2-1; CDR3 protein: CASIRAGDIYNEQFF; CDR3 DNA: TGTGCCAGCATCCGAGCGGGGGACATTTACAATGAGCAGTTCTTC
D gene: TRBD1; V gene: TRBV12-5; clone size: NA; J gene: TRBJ2-7; CDR3 protein: CASGFLRTGGLYEQYF; CDR3 DNA: TGTGCTAGTGGTTTCCTCCGGACAGGGGGCCTCTACGAGCAGTACTTC
D gene: NA; V gene: TRBV7-8; clone size: NA; J gene: TRBJ2-1; CDR3 protein: CASSQSGSGYNEQFF; CDR3 DNA: TGTGCCAGCAGCCAAAGCGGATCCGGCTACAATGAGCAGTTCTTC
D gene: TRBD2; V gene: TRBV9; clone size: NA; J gene: TRBJ2-7; CDR3 protein: CASSAGTRGLEQYF; CDR3 DNA: TGTGCCAGCAGCGCCGGGACTAGAGGTCTTGAGCAGTACTTC
D gene: NA; V gene: TRBV6-5; clone size: NA; J gene: TRBJ1-5; CDR3 protein: CASCRPGSPQPQHF; CDR3 DNA: TGTGCCAGCTGCCGCCCTGGGAGCCCCCAGCCCCAGCATTTT
D gene: NA; V gene: TRBV3-1/TRBV3-2; clone size: once; J gene: TRBJ2-1; CDR3 protein: CASSQSLLAYNEQFF; CDR3 DNA: TGTGCCAGCAGCCAGAGTCTACTAGCTTACAATGAGCAGTTCTTC
D gene: NA; V gene: TRBV5-1; clone size: NA; J gene: TRBJ1-1; CDR3 protein: CASSPTGFGTEAFF; CDR3 DNA: TGCGCCAGCAGCCCAACAGGGTTTGGCACTGAAGCTTTCTTT
D gene: NA; V gene: TRBV11-3; clone size: few; J gene: TRBJ1-2; CDR3 protein: CASSRGGKNGYTF; CDR3 DNA: TGTGCCAGCAGCCGCGGGGGCAAGAATGGCTACACCTTC
D gene: NA; V gene: TRBV5-4; clone size: NA; J gene: TRBJ2-6; CDR3 protein: CASSLDRPGANVLTF; CDR3 DNA: TGTGCCAGCAGCTTGGATAGACCCGGGGCCAACGTCCTGACTTTC
D gene: NA; V gene: TRBV6-6; clone size: NA; J gene: TRBJ1-2; CDR3 protein: CASKGGGPAYGYTF; CDR3 DNA: TGTGCCAGCAAGGGGGGGGGTCCGGCCTATGGCTACACCTTC
D gene: TRBD2; V gene: TRBV6-2/TRBV6-3; clone size: NA; J gene: TRBJ2-7; CDR3 protein: CASSLTSGTSGGTYEQYF; CDR3 DNA: TGTGCCAGCAGCCTTACCTCCGGGACTAGCGGGGGTACCTACGAGCAGTACTTC
D gene: TRBD1; V gene: TRBV19; clone size: NA; J gene: TRBJ1-2; CDR3 protein: CASSPLDRESYGYTF; CDR3 DNA: TGTGCCAGTAGCCCCCTCGACAGGGAATCATATGGCTACACCTTC
D gene: TRBD1; V gene: TRBV11-3; clone size: NA; J gene: TRBJ2-2; CDR3 protein: CASSPGQGATRLAGELFF; CDR3 DNA: TGTGCCAGCAGCCCCGGACAGGGGGCTACTCGTTTGGCCGGGGAGCTGTTTTTT
D gene: NA; V gene: TRBV5-4; clone size: NA; J gene: TRBJ2-2; CDR3 protein: CATQNTQNGELFF; CDR3 DNA: TGTGCCACCCAGAACACCCAAAACGGGGAGCTGTTTTTT
D gene: NA; V gene: TRBV3-1/TRBV3-2; clone size: NA; J gene: TRBJ2-3; CDR3 protein: CASSQDWGGAYTQYF; CDR3 DNA: TGTGCCAGCAGCCAAGATTGGGGGGGGGCGTATACGCAGTATTTT
D gene: NA; V gene: TRBV9; clone size: NA; J gene: TRBJ1-2; CDR3 protein: CASSQQLGGLFGYGYTF; CDR3 DNA: TGTGCCAGCAGCCAACAACTAGGGGGGCTTTTTGGCTATGGCTACACCTTC
D gene: NA; V gene: TRBV9; clone size: NA; J gene: TRBJ1-5; CDR3 protein: CASSVGEDQPQHF; CDR3 DNA: TGTGCCAGCAGCGTAGGGGAAGATCAGCCCCAGCATTTT
D gene: TRBD2; V gene: TRBV9; clone size: NA; J gene: TRBJ2-2; CDR3 protein: CASSVASGGLNTGELFF; CDR3 DNA: TGTGCCAGCAGCGTGGCTAGCGGGGGGCTGAACACCGGGGAGCTGTTTTTT
D gene: TRBD2; V gene: TRBV6-6; clone size: few; J gene: TRBJ2-7; CDR3 protein: CASSYYRGGTSYEQYF; CDR3 DNA: TGTGCCAGCAGTTACTACCGCGGGGGGACTTCCTACGAGCAGTACTTC
D gene: TRBD2; V gene: TRBV6-1; clone size: NA; J gene: TRBJ2-7; CDR3 protein: CASSDLAGGVLYEQYF; CDR3 DNA: TGTGCCAGCAGTGACCTAGCGGGAGGGGTCCTCTACGAGCAGTACTTC
D gene: NA; V gene: TRBV9; clone size: once; J gene: TRBJ2-3; CDR3 protein: CASSVGEALVADTQYF; CDR3 DNA: TGTGCCAGCAGCGTAGGAGAAGCGCTGGTCGCAGATACGCAGTATTTT
D gene: NA; V gene: TRBV5-1; clone size: once; J gene: TRBJ1-1; CDR3 protein: CASSSGANTEAFF; CDR3 DNA: TGCGCCAGCAGCTCAGGGGCCAACACTGAAGCTTTCTTT
D gene: NA; V gene: TRBV7-2; clone size: NA; J gene: TRBJ2-7; CDR3 protein: CASSEPSYEQYF; CDR3 DNA: TGTGCCAGCAGCGAACCTTCCTACGAGCAGTACTTC
D gene: NA; V gene: TRBV5-6; clone size: NA; J gene: TRBJ2-2; CDR3 protein: CASSFQGWTGELFF; CDR3 DNA: TGTGCCAGCAGCTTCCAGGGGTGGACCGGGGAGCTGTTTTTT
D gene: NA; V gene: TRBV7-6; clone size: once; J gene: TRBJ2-7; CDR3 protein: CASSLKGEQYF; CDR3 DNA: TGTGCCAGCAGCCTCAAGGGAGAGCAGTACTTC
D gene: NA; V gene: TRBV29-1; clone size: NA; J gene: TRBJ2-4; CDR3 protein: CSTSDRSLAKNIQYF; CDR3 DNA: TGCAGCACCTCCGACAGGTCTTTAGCCAAAAACATTCAGTACTTC
D gene: NA; V gene: TRBV4-2; clone size: many; J gene: TRBJ2-3; CDR3 protein: CASSQETPPRTDTQYF; CDR3 DNA: TGTGCCAGCAGCCAAGAGACCCCTCCCCGCACAGATACGCAGTATTTT
D gene: NA; V gene: TRBV3-1/TRBV3-2; clone size: NA; J gene: TRBJ2-7; CDR3 protein: CASSRPAQGVYEQYF; CDR3 DNA: TGTGCCAGCAGCCGACCAGCGCAGGGAGTTTACGAGCAGTACTTC
D gene: NA; V gene: TRBV12-3/TRBV12-4; clone size: NA; J gene: TRBJ2-7; CDR3 protein: CASSFKAYEQYF; CDR3 DNA: TGTGCCAGCAGTTTCAAAGCCTACGAGCAGTACTTC
D gene: NA; V gene: TRBV27; clone size: few; J gene: TRBJ2-1; CDR3 protein: CASNPGRVGLQFF; CDR3 DNA: TGTGCCAGCAACCCTGGAAGGGTTGGGTTGCAGTTCTTC
D gene: TRBD2; V gene: TRBV14; clone size: NA; J gene: TRBJ2-1; CDR3 protein: CASSQVSGGTHTYNEQFF; CDR3 DNA: TGTGCCAGCAGCCAAGTTAGCGGGGGGACGCATACCTACAATGAGCAGTTCTTC
D gene: NA; V gene: TRBV7-9; clone size: medium-sized; J gene: TRBJ2-2; CDR3 protein: CASSPLSQGGWTGELFF; CDR3 DNA: TGTGCCAGCAGCCCCCTATCCCAGGGAGGTTGGACCGGGGAGCTGTTTTTT
D gene: NA; V gene: TRBV7-6; clone size: NA; J gene: TRBJ2-5; CDR3 protein: CASSLAPPEAQETQYF; CDR3 DNA: TGTGCCAGCAGCTTAGCTCCTCCGGAGGCCCAAGAGACCCAGTACTTC
D gene: TRBD1; V gene: TRBV6-5; clone size: NA; J gene: TRBJ2-3; CDR3 protein: CASNQQGALRDTQYF; CDR3 DNA: TGTGCCAGCAATCAACAGGGGGCGCTTCGAGATACGCAGTATTTT
D gene: NA; V gene: TRBV27; clone size: NA; J gene: TRBJ2-2; CDR3 protein: CASTGSSGGTGELFF; CDR3 DNA: TGTGCCAGCACCGGGAGCTCTGGGGGCACCGGGGAGCTGTTTTTT
D gene: NA; V gene: TRBV5-1; clone size: NA; J gene: TRBJ2-5; CDR3 protein: CASSYGGSTQETQYF; CDR3 DNA: TGCGCCAGCAGCTACGGAGGCAGCACACAAGAGACCCAGTACTTC
D gene: NA; V gene: TRBV21-1; clone size: NA; J gene: TRBJ1-3; CDR3 protein: CASSKRRSSGNTIYF; CDR3 DNA: TGTGCCAGCAGCAAACGCAGAAGCTCTGGAAACACCATATATTTT
D gene: NA; V gene: TRBV11-1; clone size: NA; J gene: TRBJ1-2; CDR3 protein: CASSPQSGANYGYTF; CDR3 DNA: TGTGCCAGCAGCCCCCAAAGTGGGGCGAACTATGGCTACACCTTC
D gene: NA; V gene: TRBV5-1; clone size: NA; J gene: TRBJ1-2; CDR3 protein: CASSLVPTRGYTF; CDR3 DNA: TGCGCCAGCAGCTTGGTGCCTACGCGCGGCTACACCTTC
D gene: NA; V gene: TRBV5-1; clone size: NA; J gene: TRBJ2-1; CDR3 protein: CASSVNSGSSYNEQFF; CDR3 DNA: TGCGCCAGCAGCGTGAATAGCGGAAGCTCCTACAATGAGCAGTTCTTC
D gene: TRBD2; V gene: TRBV5-4; clone size: NA; J gene: TRBJ2-1; CDR3 protein: CASSRPGTSKVNEQFF; CDR3 DNA: TGTGCCAGCAGCCGGCCCGGGACTAGCAAAGTCAATGAGCAGTTCTTC
D gene: NA; V gene: TRBV18; clone size: NA; J gene: TRBJ1-2; CDR3 protein: CASSPNEGGNYGYTF; CDR3 DNA: TGTGCCAGCTCACCGAACGAGGGAGGGAACTATGGCTACACCTTC
D gene: NA; V gene: TRBV11-2; clone size: NA; J gene: TRBJ2-2; CDR3 protein: CASSYHGGTNTGELFF; CDR3 DNA: TGTGCCAGCAGTTACCATGGAGGGACGAACACCGGGGAGCTGTTTTTT
D gene: TRBD2; V gene: TRBV7-9; clone size: NA; J gene: TRBJ2-2; CDR3 protein: CASSLGAGADTGELFF; CDR3 DNA: TGTGCCAGCAGCCTCGGAGCGGGGGCGGACACCGGGGAGCTGTTTTTT
D gene: NA; V gene: TRBV10-3; clone size: NA; J gene: TRBJ1-4; CDR3 protein: CAISEIVRTGLFF; CDR3 DNA: TGTGCCATCAGTGAAATCGTAAGAACAGGGCTGTTTTTT
D gene: TRBD2; V gene: TRBV5-6; clone size: NA; J gene: TRBJ2-5; CDR3 protein: CASTEGLQETQYF; CDR3 DNA: TGTGCCAGCACCGAGGGACTACAAGAGACCCAGTACTTC